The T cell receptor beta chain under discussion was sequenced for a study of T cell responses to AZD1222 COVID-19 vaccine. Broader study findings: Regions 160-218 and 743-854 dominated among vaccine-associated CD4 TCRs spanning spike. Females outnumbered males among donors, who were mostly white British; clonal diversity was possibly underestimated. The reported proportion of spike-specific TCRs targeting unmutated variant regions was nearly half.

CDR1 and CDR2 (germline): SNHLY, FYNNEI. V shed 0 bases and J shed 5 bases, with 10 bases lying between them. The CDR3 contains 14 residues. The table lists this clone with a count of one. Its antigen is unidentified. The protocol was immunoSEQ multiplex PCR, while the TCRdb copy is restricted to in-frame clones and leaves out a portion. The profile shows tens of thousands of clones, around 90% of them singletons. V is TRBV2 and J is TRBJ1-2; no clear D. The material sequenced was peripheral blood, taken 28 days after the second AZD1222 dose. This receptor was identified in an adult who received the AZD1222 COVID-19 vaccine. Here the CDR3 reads CASSEATGKYGYTF. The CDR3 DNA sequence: TGTGCCAGCAGTGAAGCGACGGGGAAGTATGGCTACACCTTC.